This T cell receptor (beta chain) is from a study of T cell responses to AZD1222 COVID-19 vaccine. Details on this clone: No antigen is known for it.

Method: immunoSEQ multiplex PCR; TCRdb's copy keeps in-frame clones and lacks some. The top ten hold 4.9% of the sample, which has tens of thousands of clones, about 87% seen once. Study-level points and caveats: Baseline seropositivity occurred in only a handful of AZD1222 recipients. Breadth and depth of Spike-specific TCRs rose after two AZD1222 doses.

The sequence was collected from an adult in good health. Specimen: peripheral blood, collected on day 0 of AZD1222 vaccination.

The CDR3 bases are TGTGCCAGCAGTAATACAGGGGGAGGGTATGGCTACACCTTC. It specifies CASSNTGGGYGYTF. The chain recombines TRBV6-5 with TRBJ1-2; 8 positions match TRBD1. Germline loops: CDR1 MNHEY, CDR2 SVGAGI. The CDR3 sequence is 14 residues long. V lost 5 bases, J lost 5 bases, and 7 bases stayed unmatched.